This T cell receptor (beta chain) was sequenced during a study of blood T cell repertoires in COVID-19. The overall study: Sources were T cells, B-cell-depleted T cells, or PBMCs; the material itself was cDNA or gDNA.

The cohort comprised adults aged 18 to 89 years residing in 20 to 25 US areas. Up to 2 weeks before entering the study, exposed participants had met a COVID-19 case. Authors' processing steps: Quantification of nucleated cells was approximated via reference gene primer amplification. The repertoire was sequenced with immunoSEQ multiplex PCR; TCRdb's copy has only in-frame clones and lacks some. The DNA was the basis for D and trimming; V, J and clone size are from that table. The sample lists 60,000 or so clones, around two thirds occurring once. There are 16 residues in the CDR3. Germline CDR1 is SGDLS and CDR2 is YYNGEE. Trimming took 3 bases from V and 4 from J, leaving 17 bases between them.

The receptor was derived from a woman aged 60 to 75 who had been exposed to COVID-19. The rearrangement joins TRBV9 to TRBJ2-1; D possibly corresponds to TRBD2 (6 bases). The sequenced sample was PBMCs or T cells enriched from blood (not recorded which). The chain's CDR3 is CASSAASRRVYNEQFF. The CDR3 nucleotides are TGTGCCAGCAGCGCTGCCTCCCGGAGGGTGTACAATGAGCAGTTCTTC.